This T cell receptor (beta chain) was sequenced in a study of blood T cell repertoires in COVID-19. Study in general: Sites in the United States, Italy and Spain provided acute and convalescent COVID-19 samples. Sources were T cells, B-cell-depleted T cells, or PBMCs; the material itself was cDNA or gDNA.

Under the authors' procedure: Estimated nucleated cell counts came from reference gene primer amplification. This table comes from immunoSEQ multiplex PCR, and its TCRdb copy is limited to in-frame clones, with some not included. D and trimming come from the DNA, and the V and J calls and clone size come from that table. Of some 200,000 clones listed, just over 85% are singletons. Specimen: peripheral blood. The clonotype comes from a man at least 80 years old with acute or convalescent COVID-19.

CDR3 nucleotide sequence: TGCGCCAGCAGCCAAGAGGGCAGGGGGTATTCACCCCTCCACTTT. Amino acid sequence: CASSQEGRGYSPLHF. This sequence joins TRBV4-3 and TRBJ1-6; 7 nucleotides align to TRBD1. V shed 0 bases, J shed 8 bases, and the junction held 4 bases outside the gene matches. Germline assignment: CDR1 LGHNA and CDR2 YSLEER. The CDR3 loop spans 15 amino acids.